The rows below give T cell receptor beta chains drawn from one sample of a study of blood T cells in healthy people across ages. MiXCR, run by TCRdb on the 5' RACE reads, gives a single entry per CDR3 protein. The table shows roughly 1,700,000 distinct CDR3 sequences, with about 28% occurring only once. Material: blood. Source of these receptors: a woman in her 30s in good health. The CDR3 runs from the conserved cysteine through the conserved F or W. D genes are given only for firm matches. Clone size is not always given. Where it is, it says once, few, many or a class for expanded clones.

CDR3aa,CDR3nt,j_gene,v_gene,abundance,d_gene
CSVGGNEQFF,TGCAGCGTTGGTGGCAATGAGCAGTTCTTC,TRBJ2-1,TRBV29-1,many,.
CASKQVGNEQFF,TGTGCCAGCAAGCAGGTGGGGAATGAGCAGTTCTTC,TRBJ2-1,TRBV27,.,.
CASSLASGEKEGYTF,TGTGCCAGCAGCTTAGCGTCCGGTGAGAAAGAAGGCTACACCTTC,TRBJ1-2,TRBV7-9,few,.
CASSGTANEQFF,TGCGCCAGCAGTGGGACAGCGAATGAGCAGTTCTTC,TRBJ2-1,TRBV5-1,many,TRBD1
CASSEVGLAGYEQYF,TGTGCCAGCAGTGAAGTGGGACTAGCGGGTTACGAGCAGTACTTC,TRBJ2-7,TRBV2,few,TRBD2
CASSFPRGTQYF,TGTGCCAGCAGTTTTCCCCGGGGGACCCAGTACTTC,TRBJ2-5,TRBV28,few,.
CASSLRSAENEQFF,TGTGCCAGCAGTTTAAGATCAGCAGAGAATGAGCAGTTCTTC,TRBJ2-1,TRBV12-3/TRBV12-4,.,.
CASSPTDANQPQHF,TGTGCCAGCAGCCCGACAGACGCTAATCAGCCCCAGCATTTT,TRBJ1-5,TRBV27,.,.
CASSDRQESHEQYF,TGTGCCAGCAGCGACCGACAGGAATCGCACGAGCAGTACTTC,TRBJ2-7,TRBV9,many,.
CAGSPGTSGSIGASEQYF,TGTGCCGGCAGCCCGGGGACTAGCGGGAGCATCGGTGCGAGCGAGCAGTACTTC,TRBJ2-7,TRBV11-3,.,TRBD2
CASRNTGGTGELFF,TGTGCCAGCAGAAATACCGGGGGCACCGGGGAGCTGTTTTTT,TRBJ2-2,TRBV7-3,.,.
CASSRAVKGGELFF,TGTGCCAGCAGCCGGGCCGTGAAAGGCGGGGAGCTGTTTTTT,TRBJ2-2,TRBV3-1,.,.
CASRALGQGLETQYF,TGTGCCAGCAGAGCGCTAGGACAGGGGTTAGAGACCCAGTACTTC,TRBJ2-5,TRBV7-2,.,TRBD1
CASFLGQMNTGELFF,TGTGCCTCGTTTTTGGGGCAAATGAACACCGGGGAGCTGTTTTTT,TRBJ2-2,TRBV2,.,.
CASSYDSGRTDTQYF,TGTGCCAGCAGTTACGATAGCGGGAGAACAGATACGCAGTATTTT,TRBJ2-3,TRBV6-6,.,TRBD2
CASSYSTESTVQETQYF,TGTGCCAGCAGTTACTCCACCGAGTCGACCGTCCAAGAGACCCAGTACTTC,TRBJ2-5,TRBV6-5,.,.
CASSLAPGTLDEQFF,TGCGCCAGCAGCTTGGCCCCCGGGACGCTCGATGAGCAGTTCTTC,TRBJ2-1,TRBV5-1,.,.
CASSPQSSGTEAFF,TGTGCCAGCAGTCCACAGAGTTCGGGCACTGAAGCTTTCTTT,TRBJ1-1,TRBV12-3/TRBV12-4,few,.
CASSGSSTGTQYF,TGCGCCAGCAGTGGTTCTAGCACGGGTACGCAGTATTTT,TRBJ2-3,TRBV10-1,few,.
CASSEETSGYEQYF,TGCGCCAGCAGTGAGGAGACTAGCGGCTACGAGCAGTACTTC,TRBJ2-7,TRBV10-2,many,TRBD2
CASSLTGGQNTEAFF,TGTGCCAGCAGTCTTACAGGGGGACAGAACACTGAAGCTTTCTTT,TRBJ1-1,TRBV11-2,.,TRBD1
CSVQRVGDGEAFF,TGCAGCGTCCAAAGAGTGGGGGACGGTGAAGCTTTCTTT,TRBJ1-1,TRBV29-1,.,.
CAISAGTEYGYTF,TGTGCCATCAGTGCGGGGACAGAGTATGGCTACACCTTC,TRBJ1-2,TRBV10-3,many,TRBD1
CASSSQQGSDYGYTF,TGTGCCAGCAGCTCGCAGCAGGGGAGCGACTATGGCTACACCTTC,TRBJ1-2,TRBV7-2,.,.
CSAERDYFNEQYF,TGCAGTGCCGAACGGGACTACTTTAACGAGCAGTACTTC,TRBJ2-7,TRBV20-1,few,TRBD2
CASSVGGSSWIYEQYF,TGTGCCAGCAGCGTAGGGGGGAGTAGCTGGATTTACGAGCAGTACTTC,TRBJ2-7,TRBV9,many,.
CASSVSHSSSGANVLTF,TGTGCCAGCAGCGTGTCTCACAGCAGCTCTGGGGCCAACGTCCTGACTTTC,TRBJ2-6,TRBV9,.,.
CASSLTVYQETQYF,TGTGCCAGCAGCTTGACAGTCTATCAAGAGACCCAGTACTTC,TRBJ2-5,TRBV7-2,few,.